The 14 T cell receptor beta chains reported below all come from one sample, sequenced in a study of blood T cell repertoires in COVID-19. Method: immunoSEQ multiplex PCR; TCRdb's copy keeps in-frame clones and lacks some. The table has some 160,000 clones, about four fifths seen once. The specimen sequenced was PBMCs or T cells enriched from blood (not recorded which). The receptors here all came from a woman aged 55 to 70 who had recovered from COVID-19.

The chain recombines TRBV6-5 with TRBJ1-6, with D unresolved. Between the trimmed V and J ends, which lost 4 bases and 0 bases, there was a span of 7 bases. Germline loops: CDR1 MNHEY, CDR2 SVGAGI. This CDR3 comprises 15 residues. CDR3: CASSSRGSYNSPLHF. The CDR3 DNA reads as TGTGCCAGCAGTTCCCGAGGCTCCTATAATTCACCCCTCCACTTT.

This chain links TRBV5-1 with TRBJ2-7, with D perhaps matching TRBD2 (6 bases). V lost 6 bases, J lost 7 bases, and 17 bases lay in between. This CDR3 has 13 amino acids. Germline V CDR1 and CDR2: SGHRS, YFSETQ. The CDR3 DNA reads as TGCGCCAGCATGGACTCTAGCGCTCGGGAGCAGTACTTC. As protein: CASMDSSAREQYF.

The chain uses TRBV7-2 and TRBJ2-7, with TRBD2 matching 11 bases. Trimming cost V 3 bases and J 4 bases; bases outside gene matches: 14. The germline gives CDR1 SGHTA, CDR2 FQGNSA. The CDR3 is 18 amino acids. CDR3 amino acids: CASSFSPFWTSGQYEQYF. In nucleotides, the CDR3 is TGTGCCAGCAGCTTTTCCCCCTTTTGGACTAGCGGGCAATACGAGCAGTACTTC.

For this clone: The same CDR3 also results from other DNA sequences found in this sample. The gene calls are TRBV5-1 and TRBJ1-6, with no clear D. The CDR3 has 13 residues. Germline V gene lookup returns CDR1 SGHRS and CDR2 YFSETQ. The V gene lost 0 bases and the J gene lost 8 bases, with 6 bases spanning the gap. This chain's CDR3 is CASSLDSYSPLHF. CDR3 nucleotides: TGCGCCAGCAGCTTGGACAGTTATTCACCCCTCCACTTT.

J is TRBJ2-1 and V is TRBV7-3, with D unclear. V lost 0 bases and J 5 bases, leaving 8 bases between the germline ends. CDR1 is SGHTA, CDR2 FQGTGA, per germline. There are 14 residues in the CDR3. The CDR3 protein is CASSLTQTHNEQFF. The CDR3 region has the DNA TGTGCCAGCAGCTTAACACAAACCCACAATGAGCAGTTCTTC.

This clone has more than one count but fewer than ten. V usage is TRBV11-2 and J usage is TRBJ2-5, with 7 bases fitting TRBD2. CDR1 and CDR2 (germline): SGHAT, FQNNGV. This CDR3 is built from 16 residues. V lost 1 base and J lost 9; bases outside the gene matches: 14. The CDR3 here is CASSLVQRGLGVPQYF. The CDR3, as DNA: TGTGCCAGCAGCTTAGTGCAGCGGGGACTCGGTGTACCCCAGTACTTC.

The chain recombines TRBV11-2 with TRBJ1-6; D unresolved. CDR1 and CDR2 from the germline V gene are SGHAT and FQNNGV. The CDR3 has 14 amino acids. Trimming shortened V by 3 bases and J by 10 bases, and 13 bases separated the two germline ends. CDR3: CASSFEGGRSPLHF. CDR3 nucleotides: TGTGCCAGCAGCTTCGAGGGAGGCAGATCACCCCTCCACTTT.

This clone came up once. This chain joins TRBV19 and TRBJ2-2; tentatively, D is TRBD1 (6 bases). From germline, CDR1 is LNHDA and CDR2 SQIVND (reference sequence). Trimming took off 5 bases at V and 5 bases at J, with 12 bases between the two ends. CDR3 length: 14 residues. The CDR3 DNA follows: TGTGCCAGTAGTTCGAGGACAGTAACCGGGGAGCTGTTTTTT. The encoded protein is CASSSRTVTGELFF. Looking up the rest from reference TRBV19 and TRBJ2-2 gives the full variable domain: DGGITQSPKYLFRKEGQNVTLSCEQNLNHDAMYWYRQDPGQGLRLIYYSQIVNDFQKGDIAEGYSVSREKKESFPLTVTSAQKNPTAFYLCASSSRTVTGELFFGEGSRLTVL.

This clone was picked up one time. The chain carries TRBV6-1 and TRBJ1-5; D is possibly TRBD1 (6 bases). Germline loops: CDR1 MNHNS, CDR2 SASEGT. The length of the CDR3 is 15 residues. The V end was cut by 3 bases, the J end by 9 bases, with 18 bases between. The chain's CDR3 is CASSETKQGRGPQHF. The CDR3 bases are TGTGCCAGCAGTGAGACCAAACAGGGACGGGGGCCCCAGCATTTT.

This clone turned up a few times. The chain combines TRBV3-1 (or the pseudogene TRBV3-2) with TRBJ2-7; D is ambiguous. Trimming removed 4 bases at V and 3 bases at J, with 19 bases between. Looked up from germline, CDR1 is LGHDT and CDR2 is YNNKEL (reference sequence). The CDR3 runs to 16 residues. This chain's CDR3 is CASSPEARRLSYEQYF. As DNA, the CDR3 is TGTGCCAGCAGCCCCGAAGCGAGACGACTGAGCTACGAGCAGTACTTC.

This clone came up once. The chain joins TRBV28 to TRBJ2-3; 11 bases fit TRBD2. CDR3 length: 16 residues. Looked up from germline, CDR1 is MDHEN and CDR2 is SYDVKM. V shed 2 bases, J shed 8 bases, and the junction held 9 bases outside the gene matches. CDR3 in DNA: TGTGCCAGCAGTTTACTAGCGGGGGGCACTATAGGTACGCAGTATTTT. This codes for CASSLLAGGTIGTQYF. The full variable domain, rest sourced from reference TRBV28 and TRBJ2-3, is DVKVTQSSRYLVKRTGEKVFLECVQDMDHENMFWYRQDPGLGLRLIYFSYDVKMKEKGDIPEGYSVSREKKERFSLILESASTNQTSMYLCASSLLAGGTIGTQYFGPGTRLTVL.

The rearrangement joins TRBV2 to TRBJ2-2; 8 bases agree with TRBD1. The CDR3 is made up of 15 amino acids. Germline values: CDR1 SNHLY, CDR2 FYNNEI. V gave up 6 bases and J gave up 5 bases; unmatched junction bases: 8. This CDR3 reads CASRKRTGYTGELFF. CDR3 nucleotide sequence: TGTGCCAGCAGAAAGCGGACAGGGTATACCGGGGAGCTGTTTTTT.

The J gene is TRBJ2-5, the V gene TRBV29-1, with TRBD2 matching over 16 bases. Germline values: CDR1 SQVTM, CDR2 ANQGSEA. V lost 4 bases and J lost 4; bases outside the gene matches: 6. This CDR3 region has 16 residues. The DNA of the CDR3 is TGCAGCGTTGGACCGGGACTAGCGGGGGGGGGAGAGACCCAGTACTTC. As protein: CSVGPGLAGGGETQYF.

J is TRBJ2-1 and V is TRBV11-2; D might be TRBD2 (6 bases). CDR1 is SGHAT, CDR2 FQNNGV, per germline. V shed 1 base and J shed 4 bases, with 11 bases lying between them. The CDR3 sequence is 15 residues long. The chain's CDR3 is CASSLVGTGYNEQFF. CDR3 in DNA: TGTGCCAGCAGCTTAGTTGGGACTGGTTACAATGAGCAGTTCTTC. Full variable domain (remainder filled in from reference TRBV11-2 and TRBJ2-1): EAGVAQSPRYKIIEKRQSVAFWCNPISGHATLYWYQQILGQGPKLLIQFQNNGVVDDSQLPKDRFSAERLKGVDSTLKIQPAKLEDSAVYLCASSLVGTGYNEQFFGPGTRLTVL.